This T cell receptor beta chain was identified in a study of CD8+CD57+ T cells in acquired aplastic anemia. About the study: Sorted CD4+ and CD8+ cells gave a mean 3.2 ug DNA, range about 0.17 to 27.4 ug.

Study-level findings and limits: Between patients and controls, 25 to 30 CD8+ CDR3 sequences were found in common. The CD8+ Simpson's diversity of patients and controls was not significantly different.

CD8+CD57+ cell expansion had been shown by flow cytometry in patients chosen for sequencing. The patients all had a severe acquired aplastic anemia diagnosis. Template material for TCR beta VDJ and CDR3 profiling consisted of genomic DNA. TCRdb recomputed calls from the reads with MiXCR, one row per CDR3 protein. The sample consists of 150,000 or so distinct CDR3 sequences, about 50% of them appearing once. This CDR3 is built from 14 residues. V was clipped by 6 bases and J by 3 bases; unmatched bases: 3. Per the germline V gene, CDR1 is WSHSY and CDR2 is SAAADI. Notes on this clonotype: Its antigen is as yet unknown.

The sequence came from a human donor with aplastic anemia. The V and J genes are TRBV10-2 and TRBJ2-1; 9 bases match TRBD1. Sample: sorted CD4+, CD8+, or CD8+CD57+ T cells (not recorded which) from PBMCs. CDR3 residues: CASSPDRGYNEQFF. The CDR3 DNA is TGCGCCAGCAGCCCGGACAGGGGCTACAATGAGCAGTTCTTC.